Listed below are T cell receptor beta chains from one sample, sequenced in a study of cytotoxic CD8 clonotypes in ibrutinib-treated CLL. The method was immunoSEQ multiplex PCR; TCRdb's version includes in-frame clones alone and lacks a portion of them. In the table there are 200,000 to 250,000 clones, around 70% of which are singletons. Sequencing used PBMCs, obtained after 12 months of ibrutinib treatment. These receptors originate from a human donor with chronic lymphocytic leukemia. Each CDR3 is given with its conserved first and last residue. A D gene is named only where the DNA matches it firmly. The size of a clone is reported for some rows only, either as once, few or many, or as a class for expanded clones.

V gene: TRBV6-5
J gene: TRBJ1-5
CDR3 length: 14
D gene: .
clone size: many
CDR3 protein: CASSYLGTQQPQHF
CDR3 DNA: TGTGCCAGCAGTTACTTGGGGACCCAACAGCCCCAGCATTTT

V gene: TRBV5-1
J gene: TRBJ1-1
CDR3 length: 14
D gene: .
clone size: .
CDR3 protein: CASSSGPTNTEAFF
CDR3 DNA: TGCGCCAGCAGCTCGGGACCCACGAACACTGAAGCTTTCTTT

V gene: TRBV6-5
J gene: TRBJ2-5
CDR3 length: 14
D gene: TRBD1
clone size: .
CDR3 protein: CASRYTGGGKTQYF
CDR3 DNA: TGTGCCAGCAGATATACAGGGGGCGGAAAGACCCAGTACTTC

V gene: TRBV28
J gene: TRBJ2-3
CDR3 length: 14
D gene: .
clone size: .
CDR3 protein: CASSTAGPRDTQYF
CDR3 DNA: TGTGCCAGCAGTACGGCAGGGCCCCGAGATACGCAGTATTTT

V gene: TRBV6-5
J gene: TRBJ2-1
CDR3 length: 12
D gene: .
clone size: .
CDR3 protein: CASRGAGNEQFF
CDR3 DNA: TGTGCCAGCCGGGGGGCAGGGAATGAGCAGTTCTTC

V gene: TRBV5-1
J gene: TRBJ2-1
CDR3 length: 14
D gene: .
clone size: .
CDR3 protein: CASSLRLLYNEQFF
CDR3 DNA: TGCGCCAGCAGCTTGCGATTGCTCTACAATGAGCAGTTCTTC

V gene: TRBV4-1
J gene: TRBJ1-3
CDR3 length: 16
D gene: TRBD1
clone size: .
CDR3 protein: CASSQEADRGLHTIYF
CDR3 DNA: TGCGCCAGCAGCCAAGAAGCGGACAGGGGCTTACACACCATATATTTT

V gene: TRBV28
J gene: TRBJ2-3
CDR3 length: 13
D gene: .
clone size: .
CDR3 protein: CASSLGSTDTQYF
CDR3 DNA: TGTGCCAGCAGTTTAGGCAGCACAGATACGCAGTATTTT

V gene: TRBV27
J gene: TRBJ1-1
CDR3 length: 12
D gene: .
clone size: .
CDR3 protein: CASGKGWTEAFF
CDR3 DNA: TGTGCCAGCGGGAAGGGATGGACTGAAGCTTTCTTT

V gene: TRBV28
J gene: TRBJ2-3
CDR3 length: 15
D gene: TRBD1
clone size: .
CDR3 protein: CASSLWDRGTDTQYF
CDR3 DNA: TGTGCCAGCAGTTTATGGGACAGGGGCACAGATACGCAGTATTTT

V gene: TRBV7-9
J gene: TRBJ1-1
CDR3 length: 9
D gene: .
clone size: few
CDR3 protein: CASSQQAFF
CDR3 DNA: TGTGCCAGCAGCCAACAAGCTTTCTTT

V gene: TRBV7-9
J gene: TRBJ1-1
CDR3 length: 15
D gene: .
clone size: many
CDR3 protein: CASSPKIRLGTEAFF
CDR3 DNA: TGTGCCAGCAGCCCGAAGATCCGGCTGGGCACTGAAGCTTTCTTT

V gene: TRBV28
J gene: TRBJ1-4
CDR3 length: 12
D gene: .
clone size: .
CDR3 protein: CASSPRREKLFF
CDR3 DNA: TGTGCCAGCAGTCCGCGGCGAGAAAAACTGTTTTTT

V gene: TRBV11-2
J gene: TRBJ1-4
CDR3 length: 15
D gene: .
clone size: .
CDR3 protein: CASSLETGWEGKLFF
CDR3 DNA: TGTGCCAGCAGCTTAGAAACAGGGTGGGAGGGAAAACTGTTTTTT

V gene: TRBV29-1
J gene: TRBJ2-7
CDR3 length: 15
D gene: TRBD1
clone size: .
CDR3 protein: CSVHGIGGFRDEQYF
CDR3 DNA: TGCAGCGTTCATGGTATAGGGGGCTTTCGGGACGAGCAGTACTTC

V gene: TRBV2
J gene: TRBJ2-7
CDR3 length: 13
D gene: .
clone size: .
CDR3 protein: CASSQGVSYEQYF
CDR3 DNA: TGTGCCAGCAGTCAGGGTGTCTCCTACGAGCAGTACTTC

V gene: TRBV19
J gene: TRBJ1-5
CDR3 length: 17
D gene: TRBD1
clone size: .
CDR3 protein: CAIATPGQTIGHQPQHF
CDR3 DNA: TGTGCCATTGCCACTCCGGGACAGACGATAGGGCATCAGCCCCAGCATTTT

V gene: TRBV5-1
J gene: TRBJ2-3
CDR3 length: 16
D gene: .
clone size: .
CDR3 protein: CASSLVGLGSTDTQYF
CDR3 DNA: TGCGCCAGCAGCTTGGTGGGACTCGGGAGCACAGATACGCAGTATTTT

V gene: TRBV7-3
J gene: TRBJ1-1
CDR3 length: 17
D gene: TRBD1
clone size: .
CDR3 protein: CASRDTGTGGDRTEAFF
CDR3 DNA: TGTGCCAGCAGGGACACCGGGACAGGGGGCGATCGGACTGAAGCTTTCTTT

V gene: TRBV7-2
J gene: TRBJ1-2
CDR3 length: 13
D gene: TRBD1
clone size: .
CDR3 protein: CASSGQGAGGYTF
CDR3 DNA: TGTGCCAGCAGCGGACAGGGGGCAGGGGGCTACACCTTC

V gene: TRBV7-2
J gene: TRBJ2-1
CDR3 length: 14
D gene: TRBD1
clone size: .
CDR3 protein: CASSLKRGGDEQFF
CDR3 DNA: TGTGCCAGCAGCTTAAAACGAGGGGGCGATGAGCAGTTCTTC

V gene: TRBV4-1
J gene: TRBJ2-5
CDR3 length: 19
D gene: TRBD2
clone size: .
CDR3 protein: CASSPLGGLAGPYQETQYF
CDR3 DNA: TGCGCCAGCAGCCCCTTAGGGGGACTAGCGGGGCCGTACCAAGAGACCCAGTACTTC

V gene: TRBV30
J gene: TRBJ2-7
CDR3 length: 15
D gene: .
clone size: .
CDR3 protein: CAWSNAGSLNYEQYF
CDR3 DNA: TGTGCCTGGAGCAACGCAGGGTCCCTCAACTACGAGCAGTACTTC

V gene: TRBV30
J gene: TRBJ2-1
CDR3 length: 12
D gene: TRBD1
clone size: .
CDR3 protein: CAWDRGLNEQFF
CDR3 DNA: TGTGCCTGGGACAGGGGGCTCAATGAGCAGTTCTTC

V gene: TRBV6-5
J gene: TRBJ2-7
CDR3 length: 15
D gene: .
clone size: .
CDR3 protein: CASSYSIGNTYEQYF
CDR3 DNA: TGTGCCAGCAGTTACTCGATAGGGAATACCTACGAGCAGTACTTC

V gene: TRBV30
J gene: TRBJ1-1
CDR3 length: 15
D gene: .
clone size: .
CDR3 protein: CAWSVRGLENTEAFF
CDR3 DNA: TGTGCCTGGAGTGTGCGGGGCCTGGAGAACACTGAAGCTTTCTTT

V gene: TRBV4-2
J gene: TRBJ2-6
CDR3 length: 19
D gene: .
clone size: few
CDR3 protein: CASSQDRVQGYSGANVLTF
CDR3 DNA: TGTGCCAGCAGCCAAGATCGAGTACAGGGCTACTCTGGGGCCAACGTCCTGACTTTC

V gene: TRBV6-5
J gene: TRBJ2-3
CDR3 length: 13
D gene: .
clone size: .
CDR3 protein: CASSYGGADTQYF
CDR3 DNA: TGTGCCAGCAGTTACGGCGGGGCAGATACGCAGTATTTT

V gene: TRBV11-2
J gene: TRBJ1-2
CDR3 length: 15
D gene: TRBD1
clone size: .
CDR3 protein: CASSAGTGANYGYTF
CDR3 DNA: TGTGCCAGCAGCGCCGGGACAGGGGCCAACTATGGCTACACCTTC

V gene: TRBV5-1
J gene: TRBJ2-1
CDR3 length: 15
D gene: .
clone size: .
CDR3 protein: CASSSGHLFYNEQFF
CDR3 DNA: TGCGCCAGCAGCTCCGGACACCTCTTCTACAATGAGCAGTTCTTC

V gene: TRBV13
J gene: TRBJ1-1
CDR3 length: 12
D gene: TRBD1
clone size: .
CDR3 protein: CASSRNRGEAFF
CDR3 DNA: TGTGCCAGCAGCCGCAACAGGGGTGAAGCTTTCTTT

V gene: TRBV30
J gene: TRBJ1-2
CDR3 length: 14
D gene: .
clone size: few
CDR3 protein: CAWSGPSTTYGYTF
CDR3 DNA: TGTGCCTGGAGTGGACCTTCGACAACTTATGGCTACACCTTC

V gene: TRBV7-9
J gene: TRBJ2-7
CDR3 length: 15
D gene: TRBD2
clone size: .
CDR3 protein: CASSLVVAGSYEQYF
CDR3 DNA: TGTGCCAGCAGCTTAGTGGTAGCGGGATCCTACGAGCAGTACTTC

V gene: TRBV30
J gene: TRBJ2-7
CDR3 length: 11
D gene: .
clone size: .
CDR3 protein: CAWSVSYEQYF
CDR3 DNA: TGTGCCTGGAGTGTATCCTACGAGCAGTACTTC

V gene: TRBV30
J gene: TRBJ2-1
CDR3 length: 13
D gene: .
clone size: .
CDR3 protein: CAWSEGISYEQFF
CDR3 DNA: TGTGCCTGGAGTGAGGGGATTTCGTATGAGCAGTTCTTC

V gene: TRBV5-1
J gene: TRBJ1-1
CDR3 length: 13
D gene: .
clone size: .
CDR3 protein: CASSSQGAFEAFF
CDR3 DNA: TGCGCCAGCAGCTCACAGGGAGCTTTCGAAGCTTTCTTT

V gene: TRBV2
J gene: TRBJ2-4
CDR3 length: 13
D gene: .
clone size: .
CDR3 protein: CASIWSQKNIQYF
CDR3 DNA: TGTGCCAGCATATGGAGTCAAAAAAACATTCAGTACTTC

V gene: TRBV13
J gene: TRBJ2-5
CDR3 length: 14
D gene: .
clone size: .
CDR3 protein: CASSLSGAVKTQYF
CDR3 DNA: TGTGCCAGCAGTTTATCCGGGGCGGTCAAGACCCAGTACTTC

V gene: TRBV29-1
J gene: TRBJ1-2
CDR3 length: 14
D gene: .
clone size: once
CDR3 protein: CSVATQGANYGYTF
CDR3 DNA: TGCAGCGTTGCCACTCAGGGAGCTAACTATGGCTACACCTTC

V gene: TRBV11-3
J gene: TRBJ2-1
CDR3 length: 15
D gene: TRBD1
clone size: .
CDR3 protein: CASSIGQESYNEQFF
CDR3 DNA: TGTGCCAGCAGCATAGGACAGGAGTCCTACAATGAGCAGTTCTTC

V gene: TRBV19
J gene: TRBJ1-5
CDR3 length: 13
D gene: .
clone size: .
CDR3 protein: CASTPGLHQPQHF
CDR3 DNA: TGTGCCAGTACCCCGGGGTTGCATCAGCCCCAGCATTTT

V gene: TRBV2
J gene: TRBJ1-4
CDR3 length: 11
D gene: .
clone size: .
CDR3 protein: CASNGVWKLFF
CDR3 DNA: TGTGCCTCCAATGGGGTTTGGAAACTGTTTTTT

V gene: TRBV27
J gene: TRBJ2-7
CDR3 length: 12
D gene: .
clone size: .
CDR3 protein: CASSFTSYEQYF
CDR3 DNA: TGTGCCAGCAGTTTTACCTCCTACGAGCAGTACTTC

V gene: TRBV29-1
J gene: TRBJ2-6
CDR3 length: 15
D gene: .
clone size: .
CDR3 protein: CSVVGSLSGANVLTF
CDR3 DNA: TGCAGCGTTGTAGGCAGCCTCTCTGGGGCCAACGTCCTGACTTTC

V gene: TRBV9
J gene: TRBJ2-7
CDR3 length: 17
D gene: .
clone size: .
CDR3 protein: CASSVHPTIDRPYEQYF
CDR3 DNA: TGTGCCAGCAGCGTACATCCCACCATCGACAGGCCCTACGAGCAGTACTTC

V gene: TRBV7-8
J gene: TRBJ2-1
CDR3 length: 17
D gene: TRBD2
clone size: .
CDR3 protein: CASSSRTSGGFYNEQFF
CDR3 DNA: TGTGCCAGCAGCTCCCGGACTAGCGGGGGTTTCTACAATGAGCAGTTCTTC

V gene: TRBV28
J gene: TRBJ2-2
CDR3 length: 13
D gene: .
clone size: .
CDR3 protein: CASSLETTGELFF
CDR3 DNA: TGTGCCAGCAGTTTAGAAACAACCGGGGAGCTGTTTTTT

V gene: TRBV6-6
J gene: TRBJ2-5
CDR3 length: 15
D gene: TRBD1
clone size: .
CDR3 protein: CASSYLGGNQETQYF
CDR3 DNA: TGTGCCAGCAGTTACTTAGGGGGCAACCAAGAGACCCAGTACTTC

V gene: TRBV2
J gene: TRBJ2-5
CDR3 length: 16
D gene: TRBD2
clone size: few
CDR3 protein: CASRRLAGRAGETQYF
CDR3 DNA: TGTGCCAGCAGGCGACTAGCGGGTCGGGCGGGGGAGACCCAGTACTTC

V gene: TRBV6-6
J gene: TRBJ1-4
CDR3 length: 15
D gene: TRBD1
clone size: .
CDR3 protein: CASSPDRASNEKLFF
CDR3 DNA: TGTGCCAGCAGTCCGGACAGGGCCTCTAATGAAAAACTGTTTTTT

V gene: TRBV5-6
J gene: TRBJ1-4
CDR3 length: 13
D gene: .
clone size: .
CDR3 protein: CASSLAQAGKLFF
CDR3 DNA: TGTGCCAGCAGCTTGGCCCAGGCGGGAAAACTGTTTTTT

V gene: TRBV20-1
J gene: TRBJ2-3
CDR3 length: 11
D gene: TRBD2
clone size: .
CDR3 protein: CSVPLATTQYF
CDR3 DNA: TGCAGTGTCCCACTAGCGACTACGCAGTATTTT

V gene: TRBV5-6
J gene: TRBJ1-5
CDR3 length: 14
D gene: .
clone size: .
CDR3 protein: CASSWNGDRKPQHF
CDR3 DNA: TGTGCCAGCAGCTGGAACGGGGATAGAAAGCCCCAGCATTTT